In its sample, the clone carrying this T cell receptor beta chain was seen a few times. The CDR3 covers 13 residues. Trimming took 1 base from V and 9 from J, leaving 10 bases between them. The germline gives CDR1 SGHTA, CDR2 FQGNSA. This record comes from a study of blood T cell repertoires in COVID-19. Assay: immunoSEQ multiplex PCR; the TCRdb copy retains only in-frame clones and omits some. The sample contains 190,000 or so clones, 80% to 90% of which appear only once. Material: peripheral blood. The receptor's source is a man in his fifties or sixties with active or convalescent COVID-19. V usage is TRBV7-2 and J usage is TRBJ2-1; D is ambiguous. CDR3 region: CASSLEESGEQFF. DNA of the CDR3: TGTGCCAGCAGCTTAGAGGAGTCCGGTGAGCAGTTCTTC.